One sample yielded the 13 T cell receptor beta chains listed below, sequenced in a study of cytomegalovirus exposure and HLA in healthy donors. The PCR contained 60 Vbeta and 13 Jbeta primers. Assay: immunoSEQ multiplex PCR; the TCRdb copy retains only in-frame clones and omits some. Of more than 100,000 clones listed, 60% to 75% are singletons. Input material: PBMCs. These receptor sequences come from a woman aged 45 to 65 in good health and CMV-seropositive.

The table lists this clone with a count of one. The V call is TRBV27, the J call TRBJ1-3; TRBD1 might be the D (6 bases). Trimming removed 0 bases from V and 3 bases from J, with 9 bases in between. This CDR3 is 15 amino acids long. In germline, CDR1 is MNHEY, CDR2 SMNVEV (reference sequence). CDR3 sequence: CASSLSQGLGNTIYF. CDR3 nucleotides: TGTGCCAGCAGTTTATCCCAGGGGCTTGGAAACACCATATATTTT.

This chain uses TRBV2 with TRBJ2-5; perhaps TRBD2 as D (6 bases). V was pared by 5 bases and J by 3 bases, with 10 bases between. The CDR3 has 13 amino acids. CDR1 SNHLY and CDR2 FYNNEI come from the germline V gene. The CDR3 sequence is CASSFSSEETQYF. In DNA form, the CDR3 reads TGTGCCAGCAGTTTCTCTAGCGAAGAGACCCAGTACTTC.

The chain combines TRBV19 with TRBJ1-3, with 7 bases matching TRBD1. This CDR3 is 13 amino acids long. V dropped 3 bases and J dropped 9; count of bases not matched to a gene: 5. In germline, CDR1 is LNHDA, CDR2 SQIVND (reference sequence). CDR3 in DNA: TGTGCCAGTAGTATGGACAGGCAGGGCACCATATATTTT. As protein: CASSMDRQGTIYF.

This clone was seen once. This chain links TRBV7-2 with TRBJ2-2; D may be TRBD1 (5 bases). The CDR3 has 14 amino acids. V was cut by 4 bases and J by 8 bases, with 14 bases left in between. Germline V CDR1 and CDR2: SGHTA, FQGNSA. For the CDR3, the DNA is TGTGCCAGCAGCTCAGACCCAGGGAAAGGGGAGCTGTTTTTT. Translated, it gives CASSSDPGKGELFF. The variable domain in full, with the rest retrieved from reference TRBV7-2 and TRBJ2-2, is GAGVSQSPSNKVTEKGKDVELRCDPISGHTALYWYRQSLGQGLEFLIYFQGNSAPDKSGLPSDRFSAERTGGSVSTLTIQRTQQEDSAVYLCASSSDPGKGELFFGEGSRLTVL.

This chain uses TRBV6-6 with TRBJ2-1; D may be TRBD2 (6 bases). The CDR3 runs 15 residues. The V end lost 5 bases, the J end lost 5 bases, and 16 bases lay between the germline ends. Germline CDR1 reads MNHNY; CDR2 reads SVGAGI (reference sequence). The CDR3 loop reads CASSLQGTWNNEQFF. The CDR3 nucleotides read TGTGCCAGCAGTCTCCAAGGGACTTGGAACAATGAGCAGTTCTTC.

J is TRBJ2-5 and V is TRBV5-1, with TRBD2 matching over 8 bases. This CDR3 is 15 amino acids long. Trimming took 4 bases from V and 4 from J; bases not matched to a gene: 9. From germline, CDR1 is SGHRS and CDR2 YFSETQ. The CDR3 is CASSPISGVGETQYF. The CDR3 region has the DNA TGCGCCAGCAGCCCAATTAGCGGGGTAGGAGAGACCCAGTACTTC.

The V and J genes are TRBV25-1 and TRBJ1-2, with 7 bases lining up with TRBD1. The CDR3 runs to 15 residues. Losses at the gene ends were 4 bases for V and 8 bases for J; bases not matched to a gene: 13. Germline loops: CDR1 MGHDK, CDR2 SYGVNS. CDR3 nucleotide sequence: TGTGCCAGCAGTGTACCAGGGGGGCCTGTCTACGGCTACACCTTC. This sequence encodes CASSVPGGPVYGYTF.

V and J are TRBV5-4 and TRBJ2-2, with TRBD1 matching 8 bases. Trimming took 4 bases from V and 7 from J; bases not matched to a gene: 6. CDR1 SGHNT and CDR2 YYREEE come from the germline V gene (reference sequence). This CDR3 has 14 residues. CDR3 protein: CASSTPDRVGELFF. The CDR3 nucleotides are TGTGCCAGCAGCACGCCGGACAGGGTCGGGGAGCTGTTTTTT.

This clone was seen only a few times. V and J are TRBV6-5 and TRBJ1-2; maybe TRBD1 (5 bases). Trimming stripped 3 bases from V and 12 bases from J, with 14 bases between. The CDR3 contains 12 residues. Germline values: CDR1 MNHEY, CDR2 SVGAGI. The CDR3 DNA sequence: TGTGCCAGCAGTTATCGTGGGGGGGTTGACACCTTC. Protein product: CASSYRGGVDTF.

The V and J genes are TRBV19 and TRBJ2-7; 8 bases are a match to TRBD1. This CDR3 region has 15 residues. Germline CDR1 and CDR2: LNHDA and SQIVND (reference sequence). The V segment lost 5 bases and the J segment 6 bases; nucleotides outside the gene matches: 12. Here the CDR3 DNA reads TGTGCCAGTAGTGTGACAGGGGTCCCTATGGGCGAGCAGTACTTC. It is translated as CASSVTGVPMGEQYF.

This clone has just a few counts. Mismatch with germline at one junction end may stem from a read error. The gene calls are TRBV7-9 and TRBJ1-4; 8 positions agree with TRBD1. The V gene's germline CDR1 is SEHNR and CDR2 FQNEAQ (reference sequence). The CDR3 loop spans 15 amino acids. The CDR3 here is CSSSRMGTGNEKLFF. Here the CDR3 DNA reads TGTTCCAGCAGCCGCATGGGGACAGGAAATGAAAAACTGTTTTTT.

The sample holds a few counts of this clone. V is TRBV19 and J is TRBJ1-1; TRBD1 might be the D (5 bases). The germline V gene has CDR1 LNHDA and CDR2 SQIVND (reference sequence). Trimming removed 7 bases at V and 3 bases at J, with 21 bases between. This CDR3 contains 16 residues. The CDR3 region has the DNA TGTGCCAGTAAACCTCCTCGGGGGACTGAAGACACTGAAGCTTTCTTT. This encodes CASKPPRGTEDTEAFF.

The rearrangement links TRBV6-5 to TRBJ1-2; D remains ambiguous. Germline assignment: CDR1 MNHEY and CDR2 SVGAGI. The CDR3 covers 13 residues. V dropped 2 bases and J dropped 4 bases, with 8 bases sitting between them. In DNA, the CDR3 is TGTGCCAGCAGTTACCCGGGAAGCTATGGCTACACCTTC. Its protein product is CASSYPGSYGYTF.